The 29 T cell receptor beta chains presented below share a single source sample, sequenced in a study of blood T cells in healthy people across ages. Sample-barcoded 5' priming and a J-beta primer mix drove a second PCR of about 6 to 12 cycles. TCRdb processed the 5' RACE reads anew with MiXCR; each CDR3 protein has one entry. The sample shows about 580,000 distinct CDR3 sequences, around 50% of them seen only once. Sequencing used blood. These receptor sequences come from an elderly man in good health.

V usage is TRBV29-1 and J usage is TRBJ2-1; no clear D gene. The V and J ends lost 4 bases and 0 bases respectively, with 16 bases between them. CDR3 length equals 16 residues. Germline V gene data show CDR1 as SQVTM and CDR2 as ANQGSEA. Written as DNA, the CDR3 is TGCAGCGTTGGGGAAAGGACGACGAGCTCCTACAATGAGCAGTTCTTC. Translated: CSVGERTTSSYNEQFF.

This chain connects TRBV6-5 to TRBJ2-2; D is perhaps TRBD2 (6 bases). This CDR3 spans 16 amino acids. Between the trimmed V and J ends, which lost 2 bases and 4 bases, there was a span of 14 bases. The germline V gene has CDR1 MNHEY and CDR2 SVGAGI. The CDR3 bases are TGTGCCAGCAGTTACCCCGGGGGTAGCGGCACCGGGGAGCTGTTTTTT. Protein sequence: CASSYPGGSGTGELFF.

For this clonotype: At one end, the junction sequence differs from germline, possibly due to a read error. The chain links TRBV18 to TRBJ1-5, with a tentative D call TRBD1 (6 bases). The CDR3 is 15 amino acids. Germline lookup yields CDR1 KGHSH and CDR2 LQKENI. This CDR3 reads CASSPGHHSNQPQHF. CDR3 DNA sequence: TGTGCTAGCTCACCGGGACATCATAGCAATCAGCCCCAGCATTTT.

This clonotype was counted a single time. The chain recombines TRBV7-9 with TRBJ1-1; D unresolved. Germline assignment: CDR1 SEHNR and CDR2 FQNEAQ (reference sequence). The CDR3 loop spans 14 amino acids. V was shortened by 5 bases and J by 4 bases, with 14 bases between the two germline ends. CDR3 nucleotides: TGTGCCAGCAGCCGACTCGGTGCTGGCACTGAAGCTTTCTTT. Encoded protein: CASSRLGAGTEAFF.

V gene TRBV28 combines with J gene TRBJ1-2; D gene ambiguous. Trimming shortened V by 4 bases and J by 6 bases, and 6 bases separated the two germline ends. The CDR3 length is 11 residues. Per germline, CDR1 MDHEN and CDR2 SYDVKM. The CDR3 loop is CASSSHDGYTF. The CDR3 coding sequence is TGTGCCAGCAGTTCACACGATGGCTACACCTTC.

V usage is TRBV7-2 and J usage is TRBJ2-2, with D possibly matching TRBD2 (5 bases). Germline V gives CDR1 SGHTA, CDR2 FQGNSA. The V gene lost 8 bases and the J gene lost 7 bases, with 14 bases spanning the gap. The CDR3 is 13 amino acids. Written as DNA, the CDR3 is TGTGCCAGCCTCCCAGCCCGGGACGGGGAGCTGTTTTTT. This sequence encodes CASLPARDGELFF.

V usage is TRBV12-3 or TRBV12-4 and J usage is TRBJ1-5; a weak D match, TRBD1 (6 bases). The CDR3 length is 13 residues. The V end lost 6 bases, the J end lost 3 bases, and 9 bases lay between the germline ends. The CDR3 bases are TGTGCCAGCAGAAACAGGGTCAATCAGCCCCAGCATTTT. Amino acids: CASRNRVNQPQHF.

This clonotype was observed many times. The chain links TRBV29-1 to TRBJ2-2; a weak D match, TRBD2 (5 bases). Germline-derived CDR1 and CDR2 are SQVTM and ANQGSEA. This CDR3 is 12 amino acids long. The CDR3 sequence is CRDRENTGELFF. The CDR3 DNA reads as TGCAGAGATCGGGAGAACACCGGGGAGCTGTTTTTT.

The sample holds a few counts of this clonotype. V gene TRBV29-1 combines with J gene TRBJ2-1; TRBD1 matches at 8 bases. V dropped 6 bases and J dropped 6; count of bases not matched to a gene: 10. The germline CDR1 and CDR2 sequences are SQVTM and ANQGSEA. This CDR3 is 14 amino acids long. CDR3 in DNA: TGCAGCGTGACCGAGGACACAGGGGGCAATGAGCAGTTCTTC. This sequence encodes CSVTEDTGGNEQFF.

This clonotype was found a few times. The V and J genes are TRBV12-3 or TRBV12-4 and TRBJ2-1; D call uncertain. V dropped 1 base and J dropped 1 base, with 8 bases sitting between them. The CDR3 contains 15 residues. The CDR3 region has the DNA TGTGCCAGCAGTTTAGAGGTTGGGTCCTACAATGAGCAGTTCTTC. Its translation is CASSLEVGSYNEQFF.

This clonotype appeared a few times. The chain combines TRBV5-1 with TRBJ2-7; 8 nucleotides match TRBD1. The ends lost 4 bases at V and 5 bases at J; junction bases unmatched: 8. The CDR3 is made up of 14 amino acids. Germline CDR1 reads SGHRS; CDR2 reads YFSETQ. Here the CDR3 DNA reads TGCGCCAGCAGCCGATCCGGGACAGGCGACGAGCAGTACTTC. Its protein is CASSRSGTGDEQYF.

Comments on this clonotype: A read error may be the cause here, since a much bigger clone is one base away. This chain connects TRBV7-2 to TRBJ2-7; TRBD2 aligns across 9 bases. Germline V gives CDR1 SGHTA, CDR2 FQGNSA. The CDR3 totals 17 residues. With V trimmed by 1 base and J by 7 bases, 14 bases remained unmatched. This chain's CDR3 is CASSLEAKRGVNNEQYF. As DNA, the CDR3 is TGTGCCAGCAGCTTAGAGGCTAAGCGGGGGGTTAACAATGAGCAGTACTTC. The variable domain in full, completed from reference TRBV7-2 and TRBJ2-7, reads GAGVSQSPSNKVTEKGKDVELRCDPISGHTALYWYRQSLGQGLEFLIYFQGNSAPDKSGLPSDRFSAERTGGSVSTLTIQRTQQEDSAVYLCASSLEAKRGVNNEQYFGPGTRLTVT.

The chain recombines TRBV4-3 with TRBJ2-1; TRBD2 matches at 7 bases. With V trimmed by 0 bases and J by 7 bases, 9 bases remained unmatched. The CDR3 is 16 amino acids. The germline CDR1 and CDR2 sequences are LGHNA and YSLEER. Here the CDR3 reads CASSQESAAGSNEQFF. In DNA, the CDR3 is TGCGCCAGCAGCCAAGAATCAGCAGCGGGAAGTAATGAGCAGTTCTTC.

A word on this clonotype: Given a much more abundant clone one base away, this may be a read error. The V gene is TRBV6-5, the J gene TRBJ2-1, with 15 nucleotides matching TRBD2. CDR1 is MNHEY and CDR2 is SVGAGI in the germline V gene. There are 14 residues in the CDR3. CDR3 DNA: TGTGCCAGCAGTGCGGGACTAGCGGGGGGTGAGCGGTTCTTC. Translation: CASSAGLAGGERFF.

As to this clonotype: A much larger clone differs from this one at a single base, so this may be a read error. The chain employs TRBV6-5 and TRBJ1-1; D is perhaps TRBD1 (5 bases). This CDR3 comprises 13 residues. Trimming stripped 5 bases from V and 9 bases from J, with 16 bases between. Germline V CDR1 and CDR2: MNHEY, SVGAGI. The CDR3 DNA reads TGTGCCAGCAGTGCATCCTCCGGGGCTCAAGCTTTCTTT. Translated, it gives CASSASSGAQAFF.

This clonotype came up once. The gene calls are TRBV20-1 and TRBJ1-6; a possible D gene is TRBD1 (5 bases). The length of the CDR3 is 13 residues. V lost 3 bases and J lost 9, with 12 bases in between. The germline gives CDR1 DFQATT, CDR2 SNEGSKA (reference sequence). The CDR3 DNA reads TGCAGTGCTAGCGGCCAGGGAGGTTCACCCCTCCACTTT. Translating gives CSASGQGGSPLHF.

The chain uses TRBV20-1 and TRBJ2-5, with 8 bases lining up with TRBD1. The J call may be mistaken, given a closer DNA end match to TRBJ2-7. This CDR3 is 13 amino acids long. Germline V gives CDR1 DFQATT, CDR2 SNEGSKA (reference sequence). CDR3 sequence (DNA): TGCAGTGCTACGGACAGGGTGGGTTACGAGCAGTACTTC. This gives the protein CSATDRVGYEQYF.

J is TRBJ2-7 and V is TRBV27, with 7 bases identical to TRBD1. Germline lookup yields CDR1 MNHEY and CDR2 SMNVEV (reference sequence). V was pared by 0 bases and J by 7 bases, with 12 bases of the junction left unmatched. This CDR3 is 16 amino acids long. CDR3 in amino acids: CASSLSPTGFYIEQYF. The CDR3 bases are TGTGCCAGCAGTTTATCCCCGACAGGGTTTTACATTGAGCAGTACTTC.

The rearrangement uses TRBV29-1 and TRBJ2-4, with D uncertain. The DNA matches TRBJ2-7 better at its end, which makes the J call doubtful. The length of the CDR3 is 14 residues. CDR1 and CDR2 (germline): SQVTM, ANQGSEA. CDR3 region: CSVVRQLNADEQYF. In DNA form, the CDR3 reads TGCAGCGTTGTGCGGCAGCTAAATGCCGACGAGCAGTACTTC.

The chain couples TRBV9 to TRBJ1-1; a weak D match, TRBD1 (5 bases). CDR1 and CDR2 (germline): SGDLS, YYNGEE. The ends were cut back, 0 bases at V and 10 bases at J, with 22 bases in the middle. The CDR3 has 16 residues. The CDR3 bases are TGTGCCAGCAGCGTAGCCATTGGGGACCCTGATGGTGGAGCTTTCTTT. As protein: CASSVAIGDPDGGAFF. Complete variable domain (other parts from reference TRBV9 and TRBJ1-1): DSGVTQTPKHLITATGQRVTLRCSPRSGDLSVYWYQQSLDQGLQFLIQYYNGEERAKGNILERFSAQQFPDLHSELNLSSLELGDSALYFCASSVAIGDPDGGAFFGQGTRLTVV.

The chain is built from TRBV7-8 and TRBJ2-5; no clear D. V was trimmed by 5 bases and J by 5 bases, leaving 18 bases between them. This CDR3 has 15 amino acids. Germline CDR1 is SGHVS and CDR2 is FQNEAQ. In DNA, the CDR3 is TGTGCCAGCAGCATCCTGGGTCAACCACGGGAGACCCAGTACTTC. Its translation is CASSILGQPRETQYF.

V and J are TRBV12-3 or TRBV12-4 and TRBJ2-1; D could derive from TRBD1 or TRBD2 (5 bases each). This CDR3 has 13 residues. The V and J ends lost 3 bases and 13 bases respectively, with 16 bases between them. The CDR3 coding sequence is TGTGCCAGCAGTTTGGGGGAAAGGGAGACCCAGTTCTTC. Protein sequence: CASSLGERETQFF.

This chain uses TRBV20-1 with TRBJ2-7; the D gene is possibly TRBD2 (5 bases). The V and J ends lost 7 bases and 6 bases respectively, with 13 bases between them. The CDR3 is made up of 11 amino acids. Germline V gene data show CDR1 as DFQATT and CDR2 as SNEGSKA (reference sequence). CDR3 region: CSVSRESEQYF. As DNA, the CDR3 is TGCAGTGTATCAAGGGAGTCCGAGCAGTACTTC.

This rearrangement joins TRBV20-1 to TRBJ2-1; the match to TRBD2 covers 9 bases. The V gene end was trimmed by 6 bases and the J gene end by 0 bases; junction bases not matched to a gene: 9. The CDR3 runs 16 residues. Looked up from germline, CDR1 is DFQATT and CDR2 is SNEGSKA (reference sequence). Here the CDR3 DNA reads TGCAGTGCCCCCGATGGCGGGGGGGCCTCCTACAATGAGCAGTTCTTC. This translates into CSAPDGGGASYNEQFF.

With respect to this clonotype: A much larger clone lies one base from this, so it may be a read error. The chain uses TRBV9 and TRBJ2-5; 7 bases match TRBD2. Near its end, the DNA agrees better with TRBJ2-7, so the J call may be wrong. This CDR3 has 14 amino acids. Germline-derived CDR1 and CDR2 are SGDLS and YYNGEE. CDR3 residues: CASSVWAGAYEQYF. CDR3 in DNA: TGTGCCAGCAGCGTATGGGCGGGAGCCTACGAGCAGTACTTC.

The V gene is TRBV7-2, the J gene TRBJ2-2; 7 nucleotides line up with TRBD1. CDR1 and CDR2 from the germline V gene are SGHTA and FQGNSA. The CDR3 runs to 15 residues. Germline trimming cut 5 bases from V and 8 bases from J; bases unmatched to any gene: 11. In DNA form, the CDR3 reads TGTGCCAGCAGCCCGAATACAGGGGCCCTTGGGGAGCTGTTTTTT. It yields the protein CASSPNTGALGELFF.

This clonotype was picked up many times. V gene TRBV7-9 combines with J gene TRBJ2-5, with 8 bases fitting TRBD1. V lost 6 bases, J lost 6 bases, and 6 bases stayed unmatched. Germline loops: CDR1 SEHNR, CDR2 FQNEAQ (reference sequence). This CDR3 comprises 13 residues. The CDR3 protein is CASSPGQGKTQYF. As DNA, the CDR3 is TGTGCCAGCAGTCCTGGACAGGGAAAGACCCAGTACTTC.

Remarks on this clonotype: The junction and the germline gene differ at one end; a read error may be behind it. CDR3 sequence reads: CVSSSTTITYEQYF. Written as DNA, the CDR3 is TGTGTCAGCAGTTCCACAACTATCACCTACGAGCAGTACTTC. This chain connects TRBV27 to TRBJ2-7; D gene unclear. The CDR3 is 14 amino acids. Germline V gives CDR1 MNHEY, CDR2 SMNVEV (reference sequence).

The rearrangement joins TRBV7-2 to TRBJ1-4, with D uncertain. This CDR3 region has 16 residues. In germline, CDR1 is SGHTA, CDR2 FQGNSA. Trimming removed 0 bases at V and 0 bases at J, with 8 bases between. The CDR3 nucleotides read TGTGCCAGCAGCTTAGCTGCGACCACAACTAATGAAAAACTGTTTTTT. Amino acid sequence: CASSLAATTTNEKLFF.